This TCR beta chain stems from a study of blood T cell repertoires in COVID-19. Sequencing used immunoSEQ multiplex PCR; TCRdb keeps in-frame clones, though not all of them. The data hold tens of thousands of clones, with roughly 80% observed a single time. CDR3 size: 13 residues. Germline V gene sequence: CDR1 LNHDA, CDR2 SQIVND (reference sequence). V dropped 3 bases and J dropped 7 bases, with 12 bases sitting between them. V usage is TRBV19 and J usage is TRBJ1-1; no reliable D call. Material: peripheral blood. The TCR sequence derives from an older woman with acute or convalescent COVID-19. The CDR3 bases are TGTGCCAGTAGTATTGTCGTCGGTATTGAAGCTTTCTTT. Translation: CASSIVVGIEAFF.